The clone carrying this T cell receptor beta chain was seen ten or more times. This sample stems from a study of T-cell reconstitution after alpha-beta-depleted transplantation in children. Unique molecular identifiers were incorporated into the prepared TCRbeta library. TCRdb ran MiXCR on the PCR reads and lists one entry per CDR3 protein. The sample records some 70,000 distinct CDR3 sequences, roughly 5% being singletons. The CDR3 contains 15 residues. Germline V gene data show CDR1 as SGHVS and CDR2 as FQNEAQ. Unmatched junction bases numbered 7, after V lost 4 bases and J lost 4 bases. The chain combines TRBV7-8 with TRBJ1-3, with 7 bases matching TRBD1. This specimen was PBMCs, mostly from graft donor cells, taken 180 days after TCRalphabeta/CD19-depleted stem cell transplant. This receptor was obtained from a boy less than two years old who had a stem cell transplant for acute myeloid leukemia, so the T cells may come from the graft donor. The CDR3 DNA reads TGTGCCAGCAGCTCCGGAGGGGGCGTAGGAAACACCATATATTTT. Its protein is CASSSGGGVGNTIYF.